This is a list of T cell receptor beta chains from one sample in a study of identifying expanded T cells in peripheral blood. Generated by immunoSEQ multiplex PCR, the TCRdb table keeps only in-frame clones and is missing some. Of under 100,000 clones in the sample, 80% to 90% are singletons; the top ten hold about 7%. Material for sequencing was blood. The receptors originated from a person aged 18 to 70 in good health. Both conserved end residues are part of each CDR3. A D gene is named only where the DNA matches it firmly. Size tells how often a clone was seen (once, few, many) or the class of an expanded clone, and some rows leave it out.

TRBD2 | TRBJ2-2 | . | 15 | TRBV4-2 | TGTGCCAGCAGCCCGAGCGGGAGGAACACCGGGGAGCTGTTTTTT | CASSPSGRNTGELFF
TRBD1 | TRBJ2-7 | . | 15 | TRBV19 | TGTGCCAGTAGTATGAAGGGGACAGGGCTCTACGAGCAGTACTTC | CASSMKGTGLYEQYF
. | TRBJ1-2 | . | 15 | TRBV7-3 | TGTGCCAGCAGTTCCCTACAGAGCTCTAACTATGGCTACACCTTC | CASSSLQSSNYGYTF
TRBD1 | TRBJ1-5 | . | 15 | TRBV12-5 | TGTGCTAGTGGTTTGGGGACAGGGGGTCATCAGCCCCAGCATTTT | CASGLGTGGHQPQHF
TRBD1 | TRBJ1-1 | . | 17 | TRBV13 | TGTGCCAGCAGGACAGGGGACCACGGGTCCCCGGAGGCTGAAGCTTTCTTT | CASRTGDHGSPEAEAFF
TRBD1 | TRBJ2-1 | . | 15 | TRBV5-4 | TGTGCCAGCAGTTCCGGGACAGGGACTGTGGGTGAGCAGTTCTTC | CASSSGTGTVGEQFF
. | TRBJ1-1 | . | 17 | TRBV10-3 | TGTGCCATCAGTGTAGGGACAACCTCTTCCATGAACACTGAAGCTTTCTTT | CAISVGTTSSMNTEAFF
TRBD1 | TRBJ1-2 | . | 16 | TRBV7-9 | TGTGCCAGCAGGTCGGGGACAGGGAATTTTAGATCCGGCTACACCTTC | CASRSGTGNFRSGYTF
. | TRBJ2-4 | . | 18 | TRBV19 | TGTGCCAGTAGTGTTATGGGACCTCCTATAGAGGGAGAAAACATTCAGTACTTC | CASSVMGPPIEGENIQYF
. | TRBJ2-1 | few | 13 | TRBV18 | TGTGCCAGCTCTGAAGGTGGCGGGACGGAGCAGTTCTTC | CASSEGGGTEQFF
TRBD1 | TRBJ1-1 | once | 15 | TRBV5-4 | TGTGCCAGCAGCCTCCGCGGACAGGGATGGACTGAAGCTTTCTTT | CASSLRGQGWTEAFF
. | TRBJ1-1 | . | 15 | TRBV4-1 | TGCGCCAGCAGGCTAGGACACACTTTGAACACTGAAGCTTTCTTT | CASRLGHTLNTEAFF
TRBD2 | TRBJ2-1 | . | 15 | TRBV29-1 | TGCAGCGTTGATGGATTAGCGGGTGTTTACAATGAGCAGTTCTTC | CSVDGLAGVYNEQFF
. | TRBJ1-1 | . | 13 | TRBV14 | TGTGCCAGCAGCCTCCAACAGGTTACTGAAGCTTTCTTT | CASSLQQVTEAFF
TRBD2 | TRBJ2-5 | . | 14 | TRBV6-5 | TGTGCCAGCAGAAGGGACGCGGGAGGGGAGACCCAGTACTTC | CASRRDAGGETQYF
. | TRBJ1-4 | . | 15 | TRBV30 | TGTGCCTGGAGGTTGGGACGGGCAACTAATGAAAAACTGTTTTTT | CAWRLGRATNEKLFF
. | TRBJ1-2 | . | 15 | TRBV13 | TGTGCCAGCAGCTTAGGCAGGGGTATTAACTATGGCTACACCTTC | CASSLGRGINYGYTF
. | TRBJ1-3 | . | 15 | TRBV5-1 | TGCGCCAGCAGCTTGGCCGGGTACTCTGGAAACACCATATATTTT | CASSLAGYSGNTIYF
. | TRBJ2-1 | . | 18 | TRBV7-2 | TGTGCCAGCAGCTTCCCCCGCTTAGTAGGGGCAAACTACAATGAGCAGTTCTTC | CASSFPRLVGANYNEQFF
. | TRBJ2-7 | . | 17 | TRBV21-1 | TGTGCCAGCAGCCCCCAAGGGACCGGGACAGGTGTTTACGAGCAGTACTTC | CASSPQGTGTGVYEQYF
. | TRBJ1-1 | few | 12 | TRBV30 | TGTGCCTGGGCCCTTGGTAAGGCTGAAGCTTTCTTT | CAWALGKAEAFF
TRBD1 | TRBJ1-2 | . | 14 | TRBV7-9 | TGTGCCAGCAGCCCAGGGACAGGTCTCTATGGCTACACCTTC | CASSPGTGLYGYTF
. | TRBJ2-3 | . | 13 | TRBV10-3 | TGTGCCATCAGTGGGCGGAGGGAAGATACGCAGTATTTT | CAISGRREDTQYF
. | TRBJ2-5 | . | 13 | TRBV5-1 | TGCGCCAGCAGCTTGGGGGTCGGAGAGACCCAGTACTTC | CASSLGVGETQYF
. | TRBJ2-2 | . | 16 | TRBV11-2 | TGTGCCAGCAGCTTAGACCGGGTTGGAAACACCGGGGAGCTGTTTTTT | CASSLDRVGNTGELFF
TRBD1 | TRBJ2-2 | . | 14 | TRBV6-4 | TGTGCCAGCAGCCGAGACAGGGGCACCGGGGAGCTGTTTTTT | CASSRDRGTGELFF
. | TRBJ1-5 | . | 9 | TRBV6-6 | TGTGCCAGCGGGCAGCCCCAGCATTTT | CASGQPQHF
TRBD1 | TRBJ2-2 | . | 16 | TRBV28 | TGTGCCAGCAGCTCAGACAGGGGGCAAGGCACCGGGGAGCTGTTTTTT | CASSSDRGQGTGELFF
TRBD1 | TRBJ2-7 | once | 15 | TRBV2 | TGTGCCAGCAGTCGTATTGGGACAGAGACCTACGAGCAGTACTTC | CASSRIGTETYEQYF
. | TRBJ2-5 | . | 13 | TRBV13 | TGTGCCAGCAGCCCCCAGGGGGGAGAGACCCAGTACTTC | CASSPQGGETQYF
TRBD1 | TRBJ1-2 | . | 12 | TRBV5-5 | TGTGCCAGTGGAATAACAGGGGAGGGCTACACCTTC | CASGITGEGYTF
TRBD1 | TRBJ1-2 | . | 14 | TRBV27 | TGTGCCAGCAGTCCATCCGGACAGGGGGATGGCTACACCTTC | CASSPSGQGDGYTF
. | TRBJ1-5 | . | 13 | TRBV2 | TGTGCCAGCAAGACAGATAGCAATCAGCCCCAGCATTTT | CASKTDSNQPQHF
. | TRBJ1-2 | . | 11 | TRBV29-1 | TGCAGCGAAGGGGACGGAAGGGGCTACACCTTC | CSEGDGRGYTF
TRBD2 | TRBJ2-1 | . | 15 | TRBV6-1 | TGTGCCAGCAGCGGATCCGGGACTAGCGGGGGGGTGCTGTTCTTC | CASSGSGTSGGVLFF
TRBD2 | TRBJ2-1 | . | 14 | TRBV7-3 | TGTGCCAGCAGCAGCGGGAGCTCCTACAATGAGCAGTTCTTC | CASSSGSSYNEQFF
. | TRBJ1-1 | . | 13 | TRBV21-1 | TGTGCCAGCAGCTTTTATCCCCCTACTGAAGCTTTCTTT | CASSFYPPTEAFF
TRBD2 | TRBJ2-5 | . | 19 | TRBV5-1 | TGCGCCAGCAGCTCCCCCCAAGGACTAGCGGGGGTATACCAAGAGACCCAGTACTTC | CASSSPQGLAGVYQETQYF
. | TRBJ1-1 | once | 14 | TRBV19 | TGTGCCAGTAGTGCCCTCAGGGGGAACACTGAAGCTTTCTTT | CASSALRGNTEAFF
TRBD1 | TRBJ2-2 | . | 16 | TRBV7-3 | TGTGCCAGCAGCCCGGGGACAGGGTCGAACACCGGGGAGCTGTTTTTT | CASSPGTGSNTGELFF
. | TRBJ2-5 | . | 11 | TRBV7-9 | TGTGCCAGCTCCTTCATGGAGACCCAGTACTTC | CASSFMETQYF
TRBD1 | TRBJ1-5 | . | 16 | TRBV4-1 | TGCGCCAGCAGCCAAGGGAGAACAGGGGTCAATCAGCCCCAGCATTTT | CASSQGRTGVNQPQHF
TRBD1 | TRBJ1-2 | . | 12 | TRBV7-9 | TGTGCCAGCAGCTTAGTAGGGACAGGCTGCACCTTC | CASSLVGTGCTF